This is a list of T cell receptor beta chains from one sample in a study of cytomegalovirus exposure and HLA in healthy donors. Data came from immunoSEQ multiplex PCR; TCRdb stores just in-frame clones and leaves some out. The sample consists of about 79,000 clones, 93% of them appearing once. Sample: PBMCs. The receptors come from a woman between 25 and 40 years old in good health and CMV-seronegative. Both conserved end residues are part of each CDR3. D genes are given only for firm matches. Where a row states a size, it is once, few, many or the class of an expanded clone; other rows omit it.

CDR3nt,CDR3aa,j_gene,abundance,v_gene,d_gene
TGTGCCATCAGTGCATTGAGGAACACCGGGGAGCTGTTTTTT,CAISALRNTGELFF,TRBJ2-2,.,TRBV10-3,.
TGTGCCAGCAGCTTAGCAGGGACAGGGAGCGAAAAACTGTTTTTT,CASSLAGTGSEKLFF,TRBJ1-4,.,TRBV7-8,TRBD1
TGTGCCAGCAGCCTGGGACTAGCGGATTACAATGAGCAGTTCTTC,CASSLGLADYNEQFF,TRBJ2-1,.,TRBV5-4,TRBD2
TGTGCCAGTAGAGAAACACAGGGGGCGCGGGGGGAGCTGTTTTTT,CASRETQGARGELFF,TRBJ2-2,few,TRBV19,TRBD1
TGTGCCAGCAGCTTAGCTGAGGGATACGACTATGGCTACACCTTC,CASSLAEGYDYGYTF,TRBJ1-2,.,TRBV7-2,.
TGTGCCAGTAGAGCAGGAATTAACTATGGCTACACCTTC,CASRAGINYGYTF,TRBJ1-2,.,TRBV19,.
TGCGCCAGCAGCCCAAACCTACGGGATGAGCAGTTCTTC,CASSPNLRDEQFF,TRBJ2-1,.,TRBV4-1,.
TGTGCCAGCAGCTTCCAGGGTGGCAATCAGCCCCAGCATTTT,CASSFQGGNQPQHF,TRBJ1-5,few,TRBV7-2,.
TGTGCCACCAGCAGAGATCCGGAGAGAAAATATGGCTACACCTTC,CATSRDPERKYGYTF,TRBJ1-2,.,TRBV15,.
TGTGCCAGCAGCTTGGAGACGGGGGGCGCTTATGGCTACACCTTC,CASSLETGGAYGYTF,TRBJ1-2,.,TRBV5-6,.
TGTGCCAGCAGTTCAACAGGGGTTGGTGGCTACACCTTC,CASSSTGVGGYTF,TRBJ1-2,.,TRBV6-1,TRBD1